This T cell receptor beta chain is from a study of T cell responses to AZD1222 COVID-19 vaccine. The method was immunoSEQ multiplex PCR; TCRdb's version includes in-frame clones alone and lacks a portion of them. In the table there are about 150,000 clones, approximately 92% of which are singletons. Study outcomes and limitations: Regions 160-218 and 743-854 held dominance among vaccine-associated CD4 TCRs, which spanned spike. Repertoire collection took place solely once the T cell response had peaked. The breadth and depth of Spike-specific TCRs increased once two AZD1222 doses had been given. Unmutated regions of variants are reportedly targeted by nearly half of spike-specific TCRs.

Germline V CDR1 and CDR2: LNHDA, SQIVND (reference sequence). Trimming stripped 5 bases from V and 2 bases from J, with 11 bases between. This CDR3 comprises 14 residues. To note about this clone: What it binds is not known.

V is TRBV19 and J is TRBJ2-3; D gene unclear. The sequencing here drew on peripheral blood, taken 28 days after the second AZD1222 dose. This clonotype was sampled from an adult who received the AZD1222 COVID-19 vaccine. CDR3 loop: CASSDPAVTDTQYF. CDR3 DNA sequence: TGTGCCAGTAGTGACCCGGCGGTCACAGATACGCAGTATTTT.